This paragraph covers one T cell receptor beta chain sequence. Its specificity is not known. Germline V gives CDR1 LNHDA, CDR2 SQIVND (reference sequence). This CDR3 has 14 residues. J gave up 2 bases and V 7 bases, and 7 bases lay outside the gene matches. This sample is drawn from a study of vaccination and CD4 T cells after COVID-19. Study-level information: Nasal swab PCR had shown SARS-CoV-2 positivity in the convalescent patients (roughly 9 mild cases, one severe case). Each enrolled participant received a two-dose regimen of either BNT162b2 or mRNA-1273 vaccine.

Described treatment: approximately nine-day PBMC culture with coronavirus spike peptide pools or control peptides (ViraFEST assay). Sequenced with the Oncomine TCR Beta short-read assay was DNA taken from cultured CD4+ T cells. From the PCR reads, TCRdb called clonotypes with MiXCR, one entry per CDR3 protein. The table shows around 8,000 distinct CDR3 sequences, with about 70% occurring only once. V and J are TRBV19 and TRBJ2-7; the match to TRBD1 covers 8 bases. The receptor comes from a human donor with COVID-19. The input for sequencing was cultured CD4+ T cells from blood, taken after SARS-CoV-2 vaccination. The CDR3 sequence is CASTRGQGPYEQYF. The CDR3 region has the DNA TGTGCCAGTACCCGCGGACAGGGTCCCTACGAGCAGTACTTC.